This TCR beta chain was found in a study of T cell repertoires in cytomegalovirus infection. The germline gives CDR1 ENHRY, CDR2 SYGVKD. The ends were cut back, 0 bases at V and 4 bases at J, with 5 bases in the middle. There are 13 residues in the CDR3. A word on this clonotype: Its target is not known.

In TCRdb, the reads were re-called with MiXCR into one record per CDR3 protein. The sample lists 800,000 to 950,000 distinct CDR3 sequences; 30% to 35% were seen once. The sequenced sample was cultured CD8+ T cells from PBMCs, obtained from culture after CMV antigen stimulation. The chain recombines TRBV10-3 with TRBJ2-3; D uncertain. The receptor's source is a human donor in good health (CMV status not recorded). Some clones in this sample may be carry-over from other donors' samples. The CDR3 loop is CAISESQSDTQYF. CDR3 sequence (DNA): TGTGCCATCAGTGAGTCCCAGTCAGATACGCAGTATTTT.